This TCR beta chain was profiled in a study of T cell changes during pregnancy in multiple sclerosis. Sequencing used immunoSEQ multiplex PCR; TCRdb keeps in-frame clones, though not all of them. Of 35,000 to 55,000 clones detected, approximately 92% appear once; the ten largest clones hold 0.65% to 0.9%. Looked up from germline, CDR1 is MNHNS and CDR2 is SASEGT. This CDR3 comprises 19 residues. The V and J ends lost 4 bases and 2 bases respectively, with 24 bases between them. Sequenced here: CD4+ T cells from peripheral blood mononuclear cells, sampled before pregnancy. The V gene is TRBV6-1, the J gene TRBJ2-4, with D tentatively TRBD1 (6 bases). This clonotype was sampled from a female donor with multiple sclerosis, enrolled in a pregnancy study. The DNA for the CDR3 is TGTGCCAGCAGTGGACATAGAGGGGCAGGGGAGTGGACCAAAAACATTCAGTACTTC. Translation: CASSGHRGAGEWTKNIQYF.